This section outlines one T cell receptor (beta chain) sequence together with its context. This clonotype is considered medium-sized (0.01 to 0.1%). Its antigen target is currently unknown. Per-nucleotide qualities are absent, and no much larger clonotype sits a single base away. This sample was taken from a study of HIV-infected patients and healthy controls (TCRdb year 2014). The study in broad terms: The question the study tested was whether immune perturbation and reconstitution could be captured by deep TCR repertoire sequencing of small blood samples from HIV patients.

Since whole blood was used without any cell fractionation, the repertoire reflected all peripheral T cells in unsorted form. Ten uninfected healthy donors were sampled as controls, and four of these ten donors were sampled twice about 13 weeks apart. For RNA extraction, roughly 2.6 ml of peripheral blood was drawn into Tempus tubes. Residual genomic DNA was removed with the TURBO-DNase kit and globin mRNA was depleted with GLOBINclear. V gives up 6 bases and J gives up 6 bases, and the segment between their germline ends measures 15 bases. The CDR3 runs 13 amino acids, cysteine and phenylalanine included. Only the CDR3 part of the read is kept: 39 bases, read in frame from the first base. CDR1 and CDR2, looked up from the germline V gene (reference sequence), are LGHDT and YNNKEL. What the study reported, not specific to this receptor: Alpha-chain CDR3s from MAIT cells occurred at high frequency in healthy controls but were severely depleted in HIV+ repertoires. During therapy, HIV-associated CDR3s significantly decreased in frequency, while CMV-associated CDR3s did not change significantly, though most became more frequent. Healthy control repertoires showed roughly threefold more distinct CDR3s and higher Shannon diversity than untreated HIV+ repertoires. Differing numbers of distinct sequences in patients and controls hindered comparison, and size-matching assigned excessive weight to rare events in the HIV-infected data. Mean usage differed significantly between HIV-infected patients and controls for eight alpha and eight beta V genes. Slight age and sex profile differences between the study cohorts did not explain the observed diversity differences. A major limit on how widely the findings apply, in the view of the authors, was that only sixteen HIV-infected individuals were processed. The pairing of alpha and beta chains was not determined in the samples. In size-matched repertoire data, the apparent post-therapy recovery of the Gini index in HIV-infected patients was not replicated. Both the Jaccard index and the count of highly shared sequences showed that healthy controls shared more CDR3s between individuals than HIV+ patients did. Using whole blood restricted sequencing depth and prevented separating the dynamics of distinct T-cell subpopulations. Oligoclonality may be reflected in the significantly higher mean Gini indices of HIV-infected repertoires compared with controls. In the study, no determination of donor HLA types was made.

500 ng RNA was reverse transcribed with SuperScript III using primers against the alpha and beta constant regions. Separate alpha and beta chain libraries were generated by chain-specific third strand synthesis with multiplexing indices. In the protocol, all rearrangements within a chain were amplified with a single primer pair so that primer bias was avoided, and molecular barcodes were added to each cDNA molecule. T4 RNA Ligase 1 joined purified cDNA to a 5' RACE adapter that carried a random hexamer and the SP2 sequencing primer site. The authors primed second strand synthesis from the SP2 site with Phusion polymerase and used slow temperature ramps to favor optimal annealing. Joined together, two random hexamer sequences that had both been added before amplification formed the 12-nucleotide barcode of each molecule. A brief initial PCR introduced P5 and P7 adapter elements together with a second index, and a roughly 25-cycle amplification PCR using P5s and P7 primers was subsequently performed. The libraries went through about 27 PCR cycles in total, were quantified on a Qubit, were sized on a Bioanalyzer, and were diluted to around 4 nM. Sequencing of the normalized libraries was performed on an Illumina MiSeq with 2 x 250 paired-end kits. Reverse transcription reactions underwent purification over MinElute columns, with elution into 10 ul Tris-Cl. Adapter ligations ran for over 20 hours at 16 degrees C and were afterwards cleaned with AMPure XP beads at a 1:1 ratio. The study's own analysis went as follows. A modified Decombinator that output V, J, insert and barcode information was used to process the demultiplexed FASTQ files. Any sequence that shared a barcode yet differed from the dominant sequence was discarded as an error, and the number of original cDNA molecules was estimated by counting barcodes clustered at Levenshtein distance 3. Downstream analyses used R packages ineq, vegan, igraph and RCytoscape, with IMGT nomenclature and CDR3 definitions. The authors computed V gene usage over distinct sequences and counted each TCR a single time to avoid skew from clonal expansion. Within a donor, similarity networks joined unique CDR3 amino acid sequences in every case where two of them were separated by a single Levenshtein edit. Published HIV-specific CDR3s (92 alpha, 600 to 800 beta) and CMV-specific CDR3s (13 alpha, about 260 beta) were assembled and queried against the repertoires. It was shown by random subsampling to size-matched repertoires that the decreased diversity of patients was not caused by their lower sequence numbers. TCRdb's own reprocessing of the public reads used fastp at Q25 and MiXCR and kept productive beta chains. When rows share a CDR3 protein, they turn into one entry using the most common DNA and genes. The authors' filters were not applied to this entry. The sample table contains about 11,000 distinct CDR3 sequences; only one count was recorded for approximately 5% of them. Approximately 3.4% of the sample goes to the ten largest clones.

The sequence is built from TRBV3-1 and TRBJ2-7, with the D call perhaps TRBD1 or TRBD2, each one matching 5 bases. This TCR was recovered from an adult in good health. The sample comprised blood. The sequence in DNA is TGTGCCAGCAGAGGGACGGCCCCTATCGAGCAGTACTTC. This codes for CASRGTAPIEQYF.